The next 17 T cell receptor beta chains were all read from a single sample in a study of neurological immune-mediated disorders (dated by TCRdb to about 2019). The library was produced with 5' RACE. The sequencer was an Illumina HiSeq 2500. TCRdb reanalyzed the raw reads on its own, using fastp at Q25 for trimming and MiXCR for clone calling, and kept in-frame beta chains. Under each unique CDR3 protein, matching rows form one entry showing the most common genes and DNA. The sample has under 70,000 distinct CDR3 sequences on record, about 3% of them singletons. Roughly 5% of the sample belongs to the ten largest clones. The specimen was PBMCs. These receptors all stem from a woman in her 50s with multiple sclerosis.

Ten or more counts support this clonotype. The chain joins TRBV12-3 or TRBV12-4 to TRBJ1-1; D not resolved. The length of the CDR3 is 15 residues. The V gene lost 6 bases and the J gene lost 5 bases, with 19 bases spanning the gap. CDR3 DNA: TGTGCCAGCAGCCTCTTTCCGGTTGGAGGTACTGAAGCTTTCTTT. Protein sequence: CASSLFPVGGTEAFF.

On this clonotype: A read error may be the cause here, since a much bigger clone is one base away. CDR3 nucleotide sequence: TGCGCCAGCAGCTTGGCTCCCACCGGTTCGGATGGCTACACCTTC. Amino acids: CASSLAPTGSDGYTF. This chain uses TRBV5-1 with TRBJ1-2, with D unresolved. Germline V gene lookup returns CDR1 SGHRS and CDR2 YFSETQ. V was clipped by 0 bases and J by 6 bases, with 15 bases between them. The CDR3 runs to 15 residues. The complete variable domain, with remaining parts taken from reference TRBV5-1 and TRBJ1-2, reads KAGVTQTPRYLIKTRGQQVTLSCSPISGHRSVSWYQQTPGQGLQFLFEYFSETQRNKGNFPGRFSGRQFSNSRSEMNVSTLELGDSALYLCASSLAPTGSDGYTFGSGTRLTVV.

This clonotype was picked up many times. This chain joins TRBV27 and TRBJ1-1; the D gene is possibly TRBD1 (5 bases). V lost 6 bases to trimming and J lost 5 bases, with 13 bases between them. Germline lookup yields CDR1 MNHEY and CDR2 SMNVEV (reference sequence). The CDR3 contains 13 residues. CDR3 residues: CASREVGRTEAFF. In DNA form, the CDR3 reads TGTGCCAGCAGGGAGGTGGGACGGACTGAAGCTTTCTTT.

At least ten counts were recorded for this clonotype. The chain recombines TRBV7-2 with TRBJ2-3; 10 bases match TRBD2. The V gene end was trimmed by 5 bases and the J gene end by 12 bases; junction bases not matched to a gene: 14. Germline-derived CDR1 and CDR2 are SGHTA and FQGNSA. This CDR3 has 15 residues. The CDR3 here is CASSPKLAGPFHQYF. CDR3 coding DNA: TGTGCCAGCAGCCCAAAACTAGCGGGACCTTTTCATCAGTATTTT.

This clonotype has a count of ten or more. The chain uses TRBV15 and TRBJ2-2, with D tentatively TRBD2 (6 bases). Germline values: CDR1 LNHNV, CDR2 YYDKDF (reference sequence). Trimming left V 5 bases short and J 6 bases short, with 16 bases between. CDR3 length: 15 amino acids. The DNA for the CDR3 is TGTGCCACCAGCCTTGGGGGGTTGCGGGCCGGGGAGCTGTTTTTT. It codes for CATSLGGLRAGELFF.

This clonotype was seen ten or more times. A much larger clone lies one base from this, so it may be a read error. The genes are TRBV6-5 and TRBJ1-1, with D uncertain. CDR3 length equals 14 residues. V lost 5 bases and J lost 4, with 14 bases in between. Germline V gene data show CDR1 as MNHEY and CDR2 as SVGAGI. The DNA for the CDR3 is TGTGCCAGCAGTGACCAAAAGGGTCGCACTGAAGCTTTCTTT. This gives the protein CASSDQKGRTEAFF.

This clonotype was seen ten or more times. The rearrangement links TRBV24-1 to TRBJ1-1; D is undetermined. Germline CDR1 KGHDR, CDR2 SFDVKD. Between the trimmed V and J ends, which lost 9 bases and 3 bases, there was a span of 13 bases. The CDR3 sequence is 13 residues long. CDR3 loop: CATGSSQDTEAFF. The CDR3 bases are TGTGCCACCGGAAGTTCCCAGGACACTGAAGCTTTCTTT.

This clonotype came up many times. The chain couples TRBV12-3 or TRBV12-4 to TRBJ1-5; D is uncertain. The V end was cut by 9 bases, the J end by 2 bases, with 5 bases between. CDR3 size: 11 residues. Here the CDR3 reads CARGGNQPQHF. The CDR3 region has the DNA TGTGCCAGGGGTGGCAATCAGCCCCAGCATTTT.

This clonotype was counted many times. J is TRBJ2-5 and V is TRBV5-1, with unresolved D. Germline CDR1 reads SGHRS; CDR2 reads YFSETQ. Trimming shortened V by 4 bases and J by 5 bases, and 12 bases separated the two germline ends. The CDR3 has 13 amino acids. The CDR3 region is CASSLFAWETQYF. CDR3 DNA: TGCGCCAGCAGCCTTTTTGCGTGGGAGACCCAGTACTTC.

Comment on this clonotype: This may come from a read error, since a much larger clone is one base off. This rearrangement joins TRBV3-1 to TRBJ2-7; tentative D call: TRBD2 (5 bases). CDR1 is LGHDT, CDR2 YNNKEL, per germline (reference sequence). The V end lost 4 bases, the J end lost 5 bases, and 12 bases lay between the germline ends. This CDR3 spans 13 amino acids. The CDR3 nucleotides read TGTGCCAGCAGCCTCGGGAAAGTAAACGAGCAGTACTTC. It translates to CASSLGKVNEQYF.

This clonotype was detected ten times or more. The chain carries TRBV12-3 or TRBV12-4 and TRBJ2-4; D gene unclear. The CDR3 runs to 12 residues. Trimming shortened V by 6 bases and J by 7 bases, and 10 bases separated the two germline ends. This chain's CDR3 is CASRGMANIQYF. CDR3 sequence (DNA): TGTGCCAGCAGGGGGATGGCGAACATTCAGTACTTC.

The chain couples TRBV5-1 to TRBJ1-2; no reliable D call. Deletions cut 4 bases from V and 0 bases from J, with 16 bases between. Germline CDR1 reads SGHRS; CDR2 reads YFSETQ. This CDR3 is 16 amino acids long. The CDR3 DNA sequence: TGCGCCAGCAGCCGAACCCGGGTAAATCCTAACTATGGCTACACCTTC. Protein sequence: CASSRTRVNPNYGYTF.

Many counts were recorded for this clonotype. This sequence joins TRBV5-8 and TRBJ2-4, with D possibly called TRBD1 or TRBD2 (6 bases each). Germline lookup yields CDR1 SGHTS and CDR2 YDEGEE. Trimming removed 1 base from V and 11 bases from J, with 16 bases in between. The CDR3 length is 14 residues. CDR3 sequence: CASSLTGAHQVQYF. Here the CDR3 DNA reads TGTGCCAGCAGCTTGACGGGGGCTCATCAAGTTCAGTACTTC. The full variable domain, its missing parts supplied by reference TRBV5-8 and TRBJ2-4, is EAGVTQSPTHLIKTRGQQATLRCSPISGHTSVYWYQQALGLGLQFLLWYDEGEERNRGNFPPRFSGRQFPNYSSELNVNALELEDSALYLCASSLTGAHQVQYFGAGTRLSVL.

This clonotype was observed at least ten times. The genes are TRBV5-1 and TRBJ1-6, with D perhaps matching TRBD1 (5 bases). The CDR3 is 17 amino acids. The germline gives CDR1 SGHRS, CDR2 YFSETQ. Trimming shortened V by 0 bases and J by 8 bases, and 18 bases separated the two germline ends. As DNA, the CDR3 is TGCGCCAGCAGCTTGGACTTCCCGGGGGGTAGGGATTCACCCCTCCACTTT. Protein product: CASSLDFPGGRDSPLHF.

This clonotype has at least ten counts. The chain carries TRBV6-2 or TRBV6-3 and TRBJ2-1, with a possible D match to TRBD2 (5 bases). V was cut by 5 bases and J by 4 bases, with 12 bases left in between. This CDR3 is 14 amino acids long. Germline loops: CDR1 MNHEY, CDR2 SVGEGT. The CDR3 spells CASSRPSGYNEQFF. For the CDR3, the DNA is TGTGCCAGCAGTAGACCATCGGGGTACAATGAGCAGTTCTTC.

This clonotype was detected ten times or more. The J gene is TRBJ2-5, the V gene TRBV7-9, with a possible D match to TRBD1 (5 bases). Looked up from germline, CDR1 is SEHNR and CDR2 is FQNEAQ (reference sequence). V dropped 5 bases and J dropped 0 bases, with 13 bases sitting between them. The CDR3 has 15 residues. CDR3: CASSLLQAYQETQYF. The CDR3 region has the DNA TGTGCCAGCAGCCTACTACAGGCGTACCAAGAGACCCAGTACTTC.

This clonotype was observed many times. The J gene is TRBJ1-6, the V gene TRBV5-1; D not resolved. Trimming took off 1 base at V and 9 bases at J, with 17 bases between the two ends. The V gene's germline CDR1 is SGHRS and CDR2 YFSETQ. CDR3 length: 16 residues. Here the CDR3 reads CASSLTYPGTSSPLHF. The CDR3 DNA reads TGCGCCAGCAGCTTGACCTACCCGGGTACAAGTTCACCCCTCCACTTT.